The clone carrying this T cell receptor (beta chain) has a handful of counts. Between the trimmed V and J ends, which lost 3 bases and 3 bases, there was a span of 5 bases. Germline assignment: CDR1 KGHDR and CDR2 SFDVKD. The CDR3 length is 12 residues. This entry comes from a study of patients and donors after allogeneic stem cell transplantation. MiXCR, run by TCRdb on the RT-PCR reads, gives a single entry per CDR3 protein. In the table there are roughly 960,000 distinct CDR3 sequences, around 17% of which are singletons. This rearrangement joins TRBV24-1 to TRBJ2-7, with D unresolved. This receptor was taken from a human donor who was either an allogeneic HSCT recipient or a stem cell or donor lymphocyte infusion donor (not recorded which). It is not recorded whose cells these are; they may come from a transplant donor. The source material was blood, either unsorted or a sorted T cell fraction (not recorded which). The CDR3 sequence is CATSDRYYEQYF. The DNA for the CDR3 is TGTGCCACCAGTGATCGTTACTACGAGCAGTACTTC.